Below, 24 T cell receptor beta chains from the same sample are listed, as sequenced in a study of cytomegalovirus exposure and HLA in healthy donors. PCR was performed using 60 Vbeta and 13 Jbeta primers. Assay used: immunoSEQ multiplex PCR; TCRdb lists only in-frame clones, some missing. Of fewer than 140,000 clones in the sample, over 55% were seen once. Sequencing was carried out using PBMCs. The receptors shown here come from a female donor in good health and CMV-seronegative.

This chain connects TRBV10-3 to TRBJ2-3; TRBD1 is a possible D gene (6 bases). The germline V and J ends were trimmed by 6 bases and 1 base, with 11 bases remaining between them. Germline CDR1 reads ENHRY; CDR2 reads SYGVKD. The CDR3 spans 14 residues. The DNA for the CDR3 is TGTGCCATCAGCACAGGGCAGGGCACAGATACGCAGTATTTT. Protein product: CAISTGQGTDTQYF.

The chain's CDR3 is CASSPIPQGQGFYQPQHF. Written as DNA, the CDR3 is TGCGCCAGCAGCCCAATCCCCCAGGGACAGGGGTTCTATCAGCCCCAGCATTTT. The chain carries TRBV4-1 and TRBJ1-5, with TRBD1 matching over 10 bases. This CDR3 contains 18 residues. Per germline, CDR1 MGHRA and CDR2 YSYEKL. V was pared by 4 bases and J by 5 bases, with 14 bases of the junction left unmatched.

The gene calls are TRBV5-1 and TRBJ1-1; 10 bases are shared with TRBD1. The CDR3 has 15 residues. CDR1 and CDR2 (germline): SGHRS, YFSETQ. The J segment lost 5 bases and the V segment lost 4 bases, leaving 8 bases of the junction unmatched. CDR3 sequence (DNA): TGCGCCAGCAGCCTCGGGGACAGGGGCTGGACTGAAGCTTTCTTT. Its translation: CASSLGDRGWTEAFF.

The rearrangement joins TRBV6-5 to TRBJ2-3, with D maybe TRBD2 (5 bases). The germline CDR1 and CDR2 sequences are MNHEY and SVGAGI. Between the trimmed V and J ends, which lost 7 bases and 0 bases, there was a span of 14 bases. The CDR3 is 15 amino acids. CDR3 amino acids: CASNNLGGSTDTQYF. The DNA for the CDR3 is TGTGCCAGCAATAACCTGGGCGGGAGCACAGATACGCAGTATTTT.

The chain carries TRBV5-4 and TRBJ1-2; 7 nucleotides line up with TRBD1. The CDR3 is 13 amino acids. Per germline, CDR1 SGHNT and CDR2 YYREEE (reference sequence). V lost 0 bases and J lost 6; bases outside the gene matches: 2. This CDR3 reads CASSLAGTDGYTF. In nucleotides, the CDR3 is TGTGCCAGCAGCTTGGCGGGGACAGATGGCTACACCTTC.

CDR3 sequence (DNA): TGTGCCAGCAGCTTCGGCAGGGGCGCTGAAGCTTTCTTT. Translation gives CASSFGRGAEAFF. The V gene is TRBV5-6, the J gene TRBJ1-1; D possibly corresponds to TRBD1 (6 bases). There are 13 residues in the CDR3. V lost 2 bases to trimming and J lost 6 bases, with 11 bases between them. Germline lookup yields CDR1 SGHDT and CDR2 YYEEEE. Using reference TRBV5-6 and TRBJ1-1 for the parts outside the CDR3, the full variable domain is DAGVTQSPTHLIKTRGQQVTLRCSPKSGHDTVSWYQQALGQGPQFIFQYYEEEERQRGNFPDRFSGHQFPNYSSELNVNALLLGDSALYLCASSFGRGAEAFFGQGTRLTVV.

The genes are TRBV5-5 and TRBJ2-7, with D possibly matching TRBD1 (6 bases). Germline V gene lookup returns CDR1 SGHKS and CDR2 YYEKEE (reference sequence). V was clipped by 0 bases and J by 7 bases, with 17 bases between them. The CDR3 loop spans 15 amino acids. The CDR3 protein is CASSLGTASRREQYF. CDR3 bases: TGTGCCAGCAGCTTGGGGACAGCATCCCGTAGAGAGCAGTACTTC.

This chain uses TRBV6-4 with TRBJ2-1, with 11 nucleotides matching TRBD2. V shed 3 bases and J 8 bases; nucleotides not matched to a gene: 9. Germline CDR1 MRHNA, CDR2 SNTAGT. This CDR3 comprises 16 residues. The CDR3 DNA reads TGTGCCAGCAGTGAAATAGCGGGAGGGCCAGTTCATGAGCAGTTCTTC. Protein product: CASSEIAGGPVHEQFF.

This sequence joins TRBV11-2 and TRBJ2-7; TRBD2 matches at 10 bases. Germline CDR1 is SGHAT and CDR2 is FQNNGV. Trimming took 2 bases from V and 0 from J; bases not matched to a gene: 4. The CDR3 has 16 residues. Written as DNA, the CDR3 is TGTGCCAGCAGCTTAACTAGCGGGACCAGCTCCTACGAGCAGTACTTC. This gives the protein CASSLTSGTSSYEQYF.

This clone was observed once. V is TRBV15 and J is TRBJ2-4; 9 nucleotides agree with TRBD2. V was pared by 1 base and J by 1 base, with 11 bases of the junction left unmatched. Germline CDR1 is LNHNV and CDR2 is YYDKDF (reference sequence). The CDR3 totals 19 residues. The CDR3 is CATSRAPSGTFGAKNIQYF. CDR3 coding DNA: TGTGCCACCAGCAGAGCCCCTAGCGGGACCTTTGGGGCCAAAAACATTCAGTACTTC.

The CDR3 DNA follows: TGTGCCAGCAGCCGGACAGGGGGAGACTATGGCTACACCTTC. It translates to CASSRTGGDYGYTF. The V call is TRBV9, the J call TRBJ1-2, with 10 bases matching TRBD1. Per the germline V gene, CDR1 is SGDLS and CDR2 is YYNGEE. Losses at the gene ends were 4 bases for V and 3 bases for J; bases not matched to a gene: 3. CDR3 length: 14 residues.

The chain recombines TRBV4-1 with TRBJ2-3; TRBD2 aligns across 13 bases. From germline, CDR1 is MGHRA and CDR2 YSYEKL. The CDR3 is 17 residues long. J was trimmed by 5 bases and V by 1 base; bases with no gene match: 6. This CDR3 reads CASSQAQGLAGQDTQYF. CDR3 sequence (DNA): TGCGCCAGCAGCCAAGCCCAGGGACTAGCGGGGCAAGATACGCAGTATTTT.

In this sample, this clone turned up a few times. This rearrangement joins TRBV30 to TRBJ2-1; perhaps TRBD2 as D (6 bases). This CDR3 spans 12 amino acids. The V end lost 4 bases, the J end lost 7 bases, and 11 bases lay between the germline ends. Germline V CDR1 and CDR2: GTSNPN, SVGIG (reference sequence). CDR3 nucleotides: TGTGCCTGGACGGGACTCAGTAATGAGCAGTTCTTC. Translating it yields CAWTGLSNEQFF. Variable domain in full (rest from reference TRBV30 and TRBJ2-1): SQTIHQWPATLVQPVGSPLSLECTVEGTSNPNLYWYRQAAGRGLQLLFYSVGIGQISSEVPQNLSASRPQDRQFILSSKKLLLSDSGFYLCAWTGLSNEQFFGPGTRLTVL.

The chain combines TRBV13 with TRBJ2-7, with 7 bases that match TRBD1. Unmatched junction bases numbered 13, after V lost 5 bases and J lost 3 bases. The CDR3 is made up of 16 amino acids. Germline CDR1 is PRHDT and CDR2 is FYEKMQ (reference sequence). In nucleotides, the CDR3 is TGTGCCAGCAGCCTCCAACAGACAGGGATATACTACGAGCAGTACTTC. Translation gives CASSLQQTGIYYEQYF.

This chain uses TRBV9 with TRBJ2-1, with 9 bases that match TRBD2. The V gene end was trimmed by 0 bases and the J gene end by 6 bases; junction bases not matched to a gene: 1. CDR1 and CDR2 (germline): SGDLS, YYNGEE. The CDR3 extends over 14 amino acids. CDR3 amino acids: CASSVGTSVNEQFF. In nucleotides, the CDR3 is TGTGCCAGCAGCGTAGGGACTAGCGTCAATGAGCAGTTCTTC.

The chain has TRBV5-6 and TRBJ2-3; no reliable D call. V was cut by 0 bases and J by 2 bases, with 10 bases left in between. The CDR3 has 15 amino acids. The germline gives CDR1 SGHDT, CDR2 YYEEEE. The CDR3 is CASSLGGKLTDTQYF. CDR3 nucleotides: TGTGCCAGCAGCTTGGGCGGAAAGCTCACAGATACGCAGTATTTT.

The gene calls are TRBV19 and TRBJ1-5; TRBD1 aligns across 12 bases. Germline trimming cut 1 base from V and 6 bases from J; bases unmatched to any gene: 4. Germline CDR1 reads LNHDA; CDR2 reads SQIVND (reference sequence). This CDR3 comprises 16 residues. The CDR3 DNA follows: TGTGCCAGTAGTATAGCCCGGGGACAGGGGGCTCAGCCCCAGCATTTT. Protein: CASSIARGQGAQPQHF.

The DNA of the CDR3 is TGTGCCAGCAGTCATTATCCTGGACTAGCGGGAGCTGAGCCCTCCTACGAGCAGTACTTC. This sequence encodes CASSHYPGLAGAEPSYEQYF. The rearrangement joins TRBV27 to TRBJ2-7, with TRBD2 matching over 13 bases. This CDR3 is 20 amino acids long. Germline assignment: CDR1 MNHEY and CDR2 SMNVEV (reference sequence). After removal of 5 bases from V and 0 bases from J, the junction contained 16 bases not matched to a gene.

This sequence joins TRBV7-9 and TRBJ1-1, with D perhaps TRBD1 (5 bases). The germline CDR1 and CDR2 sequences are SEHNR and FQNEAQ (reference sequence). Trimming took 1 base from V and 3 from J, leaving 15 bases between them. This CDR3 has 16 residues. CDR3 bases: TGTGCCAGCAGCTTAGAGGGCGGGGGTTTGTACACTGAAGCTTTCTTT. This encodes CASSLEGGGLYTEAFF.

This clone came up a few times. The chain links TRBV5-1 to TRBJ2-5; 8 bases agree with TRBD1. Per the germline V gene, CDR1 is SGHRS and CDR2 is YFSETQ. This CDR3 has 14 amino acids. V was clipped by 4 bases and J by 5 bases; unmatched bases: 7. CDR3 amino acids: CASSHRTGRETQYF. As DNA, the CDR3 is TGCGCCAGCAGCCACAGGACAGGGAGGGAGACCCAGTACTTC.

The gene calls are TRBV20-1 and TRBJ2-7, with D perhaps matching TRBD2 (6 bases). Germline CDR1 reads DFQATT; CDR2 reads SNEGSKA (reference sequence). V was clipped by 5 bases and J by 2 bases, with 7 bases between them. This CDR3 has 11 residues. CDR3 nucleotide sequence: TGCAGTGCTGCGGGGACCTACGAGCAGTACTTC. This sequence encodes CSAAGTYEQYF.

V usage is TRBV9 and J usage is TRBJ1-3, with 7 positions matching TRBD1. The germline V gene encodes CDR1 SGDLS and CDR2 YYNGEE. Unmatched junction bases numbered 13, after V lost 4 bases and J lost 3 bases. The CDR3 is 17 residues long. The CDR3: CASSSNRQGSYGNTIYF. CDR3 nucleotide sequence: TGTGCCAGCAGCTCCAACCGACAGGGATCGTATGGAAACACCATATATTTT.

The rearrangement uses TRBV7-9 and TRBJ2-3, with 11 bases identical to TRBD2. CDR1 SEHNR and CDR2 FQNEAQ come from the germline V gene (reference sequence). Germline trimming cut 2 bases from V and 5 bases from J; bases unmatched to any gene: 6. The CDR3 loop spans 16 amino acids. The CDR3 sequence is CASSLPLGTSGDTQYF. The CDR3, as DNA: TGTGCCAGCAGCTTACCCCTCGGGACTAGCGGAGATACGCAGTATTTT.

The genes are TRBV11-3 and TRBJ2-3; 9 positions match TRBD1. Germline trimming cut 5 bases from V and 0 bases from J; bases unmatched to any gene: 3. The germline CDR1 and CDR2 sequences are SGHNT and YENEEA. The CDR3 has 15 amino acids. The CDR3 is CASSAGTGSTDTQYF. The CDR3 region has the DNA TGTGCCAGCAGCGCCGGGACAGGGAGCACAGATACGCAGTATTTT.